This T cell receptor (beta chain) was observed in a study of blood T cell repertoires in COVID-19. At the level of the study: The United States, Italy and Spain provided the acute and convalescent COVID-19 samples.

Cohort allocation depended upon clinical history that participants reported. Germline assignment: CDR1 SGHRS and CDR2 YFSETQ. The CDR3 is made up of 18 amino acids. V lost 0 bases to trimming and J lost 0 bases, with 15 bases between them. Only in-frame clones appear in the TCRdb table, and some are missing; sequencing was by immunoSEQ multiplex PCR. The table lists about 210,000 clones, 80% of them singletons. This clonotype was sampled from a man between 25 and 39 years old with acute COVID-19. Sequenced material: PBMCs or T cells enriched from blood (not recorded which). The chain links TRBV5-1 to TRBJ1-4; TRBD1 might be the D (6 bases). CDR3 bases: TGCGCCAGCAGCTTGGTACCAGCTACAGGGACAACTAATGAAAAACTGTTTTTT. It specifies CASSLVPATGTTNEKLFF.